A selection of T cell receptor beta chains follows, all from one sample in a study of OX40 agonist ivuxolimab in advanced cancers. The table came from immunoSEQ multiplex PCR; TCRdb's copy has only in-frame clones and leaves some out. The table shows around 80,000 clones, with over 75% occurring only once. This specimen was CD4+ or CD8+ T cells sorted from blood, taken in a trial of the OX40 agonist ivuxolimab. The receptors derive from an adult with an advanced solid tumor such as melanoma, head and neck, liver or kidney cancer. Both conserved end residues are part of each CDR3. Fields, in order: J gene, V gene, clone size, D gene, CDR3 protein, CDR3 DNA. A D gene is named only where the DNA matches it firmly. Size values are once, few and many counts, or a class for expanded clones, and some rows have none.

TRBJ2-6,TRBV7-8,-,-,CASTLSIGSWALAANVLTF,TGTGCCAGCACCCTTAGTATTGGTTCTTGGGCTCTGGCGGCCAACGTCCTGACTTTC
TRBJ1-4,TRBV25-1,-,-,CASSDWTDGAEKLFF,TGTGCCAGCAGTGATTGGACAGACGGGGCGGAAAAACTGTTTTTT
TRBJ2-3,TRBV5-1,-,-,CASSFSGKTDTQYF,TGCGCCAGCAGCTTCTCAGGGAAGACAGATACGCAGTATTTT
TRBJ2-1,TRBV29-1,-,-,CSVLETGGNEQFF,TGCAGCGTTCTCGAAACCGGGGGCAATGAGCAGTTCTTC
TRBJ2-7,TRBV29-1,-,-,CSVDRGGSRDSEQYF,TGCAGCGTTGACAGGGGGGGCTCCAGAGACAGCGAGCAGTACTTC
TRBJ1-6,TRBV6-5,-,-,CASSGPGRNSPLHF,TGTGCCAGCAGTGGCCCAGGCAGGAATTCACCCCTCCACTTT
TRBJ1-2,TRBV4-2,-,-,CASRYGQSYGYTF,TGTGCCAGCAGGTATGGACAGTCCTATGGCTACACCTTC
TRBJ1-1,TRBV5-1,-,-,CASSPGPNTEAFF,TGCGCCAGCAGCCCCGGGCCGAACACTGAAGCTTTCTTT
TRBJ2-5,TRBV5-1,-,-,CASSGDSQETQYF,TGCGCCAGCAGCGGTGACAGTCAAGAGACCCAGTACTTC
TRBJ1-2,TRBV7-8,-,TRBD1,CASSLEGTGGVGGYTF,TGTGCCAGCAGCTTAGAAGGGACAGGGGGCGTCGGTGGCTACACCTTC
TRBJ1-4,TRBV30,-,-,CACQSRLPSGELFF,TGTGCCTGTCAATCTAGGCTCCCTAGTGGGGAACTGTTTTTT
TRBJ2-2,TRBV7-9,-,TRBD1,CASRYRGLSVTGELFF,TGTGCCAGCAGGTACAGGGGGCTAAGCGTAACCGGGGAGCTGTTTTTT
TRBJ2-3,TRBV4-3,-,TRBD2,CASSQVPSGGGSADTQYF,TGCGCCAGCAGCCAAGTCCCTAGCGGGGGCGGTAGTGCAGATACGCAGTATTTT
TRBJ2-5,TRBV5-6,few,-,CASSSKREVETQYF,TGTGCCAGCAGCTCCAAGAGGGAGGTGGAGACCCAGTACTTC
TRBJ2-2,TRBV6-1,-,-,CASRVVWNTGELFF,TGTGCCAGCAGGGTAGTTTGGAACACCGGGGAGCTGTTTTTT
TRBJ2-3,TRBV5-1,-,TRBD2,CASSSGTRGGDTQYF,TGCGCCAGCAGCTCCGGGACTAGGGGGGGAGATACGCAGTATTTT
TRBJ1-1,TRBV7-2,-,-,CASSSPMSTWHFF,TGTGCCAGCAGCTCGCCCATGAGCACATGGCATTTCTTT
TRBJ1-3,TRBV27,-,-,CASGSGSGNTIYF,TGTGCCAGCGGCTCGGGCTCTGGAAACACCATATATTTT
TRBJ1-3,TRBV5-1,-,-,CASSLGTGNTIYF,TGCGCCAGCAGCCTGGGAACGGGTAACACCATATATTTT
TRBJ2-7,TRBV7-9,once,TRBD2,CASSLGSGLAYEQYF,TGTGCCAGCAGCTTAGGATCGGGACTAGCGTACGAGCAGTACTTC
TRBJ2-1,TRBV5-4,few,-,CASSTRRSSSYNEQFF,TGTGCCAGCAGCACTAGACGGAGCAGCTCCTACAATGAGCAGTTCTTC
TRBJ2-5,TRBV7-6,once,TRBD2,CASSLSGRGQETQYF,TGTGCCAGCAGCTTATCCGGGAGGGGCCAAGAGACCCAGTACTTC
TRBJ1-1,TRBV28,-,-,CASSFRSGGWGAFF,TGTGCCAGCAGTTTCCGCAGCGGGGGGTGGGGAGCTTTCTTT
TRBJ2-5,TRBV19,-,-,CASSIDLRSGTQETQYF,TGTGCCAGTAGTATAGATTTGAGATCGGGGACCCAAGAGACCCAGTACTTC
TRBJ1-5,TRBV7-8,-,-,CASSLAPQAYSNQPQHF,TGTGCCAGCAGCTTAGCGCCCCAGGCCTATAGCAATCAGCCCCAGCATTTT
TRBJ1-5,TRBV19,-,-,CASRVGPFSNQPQHF,TGTGCCAGTAGAGTGGGGCCGTTTAGCAATCAGCCCCAGCATTTT